Presented here are 12 T cell receptor beta chains from one specimen sequenced in a study of shared clonotypes between healthy human individuals. Sequencing used immunoSEQ multiplex PCR; TCRdb keeps in-frame clones, though not all of them. Of roughly 2 million clones detected, about 95% appear once; the ten largest clones hold around 1.1%. CD45RO-negative, CCR7-positively selected cells formed the naive CD8 fraction, excluding terminally differentiated effector memory CD45RA+ cells. The material sequenced was naive CD8+ T cells sorted from blood. The receptors were gathered from a man between 18 and 35 years old in good health.

This clone was detected only once. The J gene is TRBJ1-1, the V gene TRBV5-6, with D unclear. With 2 bases removed from V and 0 bases from J, the gap between germline ends came to 8 bases. The CDR3 totals 14 residues. Germline V gene data show CDR1 as SGHDT and CDR2 as YYEEEE. As DNA, the CDR3 is TGTGCCAGCAGCTTCACCCCCCTGAACACTGAAGCTTTCTTT. As protein: CASSFTPLNTEAFF.

The chain carries TRBV12-1 and TRBJ2-7; whether TRBD2, the table's D call, matches the DNA was not checked. TRBV12-1 is reported as a pseudogene. CDR3 size: 11 residues. The CDR3 DNA follows: TGTGCCAGCAGCTTGAGGCGCGAGCAGTACTTC. It encodes CASSLRREQYF.

The chain joins TRBV10-1 to TRBJ2-1; weak D call: TRBD2 (7 bases). CDR3 length: 15 amino acids. The V end was cut by 4 bases, the J end by 5 bases, with 15 bases between. The germline V gene encodes CDR1 WNHNN and CDR2 SYGVQD (reference sequence). The CDR3 DNA reads as TGCGCCAGCAGTGTTGGGGGGGCGCTGGACAATGAGCAGTTCTTC. This translates into CASSVGGALDNEQFF.

CDR3 amino acids: CASTSGGYEQYF. CDR3 DNA: TGTGCCAGCACTAGCGGGGGATACGAGCAGTACTTC. V gene TRBV2 combines with J gene TRBJ2-7; 10 bases fit TRBD2. The CDR3 has 12 residues. The germline V gene encodes CDR1 SNHLY and CDR2 FYNNEI. V lost 7 bases, J lost 4 bases, and 1 base stayed unmatched.

CDR3 in DNA: TGTGCCAGCAGCTTGCTAGCGGGGGGGCATACGCAGTATTTT. The encoded protein is CASSLLAGGHTQYF. The V gene is TRBV7-2, the J gene TRBJ2-3, with TRBD2 matching 12 bases. V dropped 3 bases and J dropped 7; count of bases not matched to a gene: 2. Per germline, CDR1 SGHTA and CDR2 FQGNSA. This CDR3 contains 14 residues.

This chain connects TRBV14 to TRBJ2-1, with D unclear. The CDR3 has 14 residues. V lost 4 bases and J lost 0, with 7 bases in between. Germline CDR1 SGHDN, CDR2 FVKESK. Here the CDR3 reads CASSRWGSYNEQFF. CDR3 coding DNA: TGTGCCAGCAGCCGGTGGGGCTCCTACAATGAGCAGTTCTTC.

The rearrangement uses TRBV7-9 and TRBJ2-5; TRBD1 agrees at 9 bases. Trimming removed 5 bases from V and 1 base from J; junction bases left unmatched: 8. The CDR3 totals 16 residues. The germline V gene encodes CDR1 SEHNR and CDR2 FQNEAQ (reference sequence). The CDR3 DNA reads as TGTGCCAGCAGCGCAACCGGGACAGGGATCCAAGAGACCCAGTACTTC. Amino acid sequence: CASSATGTGIQETQYF.

The chain recombines TRBV2 with TRBJ1-1; D ambiguous. This CDR3 is 13 amino acids long. V was clipped by 2 bases and J by 5 bases, with 9 bases between them. From germline, CDR1 is SNHLY and CDR2 FYNNEI. The CDR3 DNA reads as TGTGCCAGCAGTGAATTTGGGGAGACTGAAGCTTTCTTT. It yields the protein CASSEFGETEAFF.

This clone appeared a single time. This chain joins TRBV9 and TRBJ1-4; D possibly corresponds to TRBD1 (5 bases). V was shortened by 3 bases and J by 4 bases, with 13 bases between the two germline ends. Germline CDR1 and CDR2: SGDLS and YYNGEE. The length of the CDR3 is 15 residues. The CDR3: CASSGAPGFNEKLFF. The CDR3 coding sequence is TGTGCCAGCAGCGGGGCCCCAGGGTTTAATGAAAAACTGTTTTTT. Looking up the rest from reference TRBV9 and TRBJ1-4 gives the full variable domain: DSGVTQTPKHLITATGQRVTLRCSPRSGDLSVYWYQQSLDQGLQFLIQYYNGEERAKGNILERFSAQQFPDLHSELNLSSLELGDSALYFCASSGAPGFNEKLFFGSGTQLSVL.

The chain is built from TRBV4-2 and TRBJ2-3; D is unresolved. V was cut by 0 bases and J by 0 bases, with 7 bases left in between. Germline V CDR1 and CDR2: LGHNA, YNFKEQ. This CDR3 spans 15 amino acids. This CDR3 is CASSQESASTDTQYF. CDR3 in DNA: TGTGCCAGCAGCCAAGAGTCGGCTAGCACAGATACGCAGTATTTT.

The chain links TRBV7-9 to TRBJ1-1; D gene unclear. This CDR3 contains 15 residues. Per germline, CDR1 SEHNR and CDR2 FQNEAQ (reference sequence). The V gene lost 2 bases and the J gene lost 2 bases, with 12 bases spanning the gap. This CDR3 is CASSLPISGNTEAFF. The CDR3 DNA sequence: TGTGCCAGCAGCTTACCAATTTCAGGTAACACTGAAGCTTTCTTT.

This sequence joins TRBV5-4 and TRBJ2-2, with D unresolved. The V end lost 2 bases, the J end lost 8 bases, and 7 bases lay between the germline ends. The CDR3 sequence is 12 residues long. Germline V gene lookup returns CDR1 SGHNT and CDR2 YYREEE (reference sequence). CDR3 sequence (DNA): TGTGCCAGCAGCTTTCAGACGGGGGAGCTGTTTTTT. It specifies CASSFQTGELFF.